One and the same sample provided the 18 T cell receptor beta chains below, sequenced in a study of T cells in Graves' hyperthyroidism and ophthalmopathy. RNA transcripts yielded amplified TCR beta CDR3 regions. A first-round RT-PCR of the TCR CDR3 used the HTBI primer set. TCRdb itself ran the multiplex PCR reads through MiXCR, one entry per CDR3 protein. This repertoire shows 390,000 or so distinct CDR3 sequences, 14% to 15% found once; its top ten account for about 12%. Sequences were obtained from blood. The receptor source for this set is a man younger than 35 with Graves' ophthalmopathy.

This clonotype showed up many times. J is TRBJ2-3 and V is TRBV12-3 or TRBV12-4; D could derive from TRBD1 or TRBD2 (5 bases each). The CDR3 sequence is 13 residues long. The V and J ends lost 5 bases and 2 bases respectively, with 8 bases between them. Here the CDR3 DNA reads TGTGCCAGCAGTGGGACCTACACAGATACGCAGTATTTT. Translated: CASSGTYTDTQYF.

This clonotype showed up just a few times. The chain has TRBV10-3 and TRBJ2-7; possible D gene TRBD2, 5 bases. V was shortened by 6 bases and J by 7 bases, with 16 bases between the two germline ends. CDR1 and CDR2 (germline): ENHRY, SYGVKD. The CDR3 totals 13 residues. The CDR3 coding sequence is TGTGCCATCAGGCCGGGTCAAGGAGGAGAGCAGTACTTC. Translated: CAIRPGQGGEQYF.

The table lists this clonotype with many counts. The rearrangement links TRBV7-9 to TRBJ2-5; 8 bases fit TRBD1. V shed 2 bases, J shed 1 base, and the junction held 3 bases outside the gene matches. Per germline, CDR1 SEHNR and CDR2 FQNEAQ (reference sequence). CDR3 length: 15 residues. The CDR3 reads CASSLRGQAQETQYF. In DNA form, the CDR3 reads TGTGCCAGCAGCTTAAGGGGACAGGCCCAAGAGACCCAGTACTTC.

There are a few counts of this clonotype. This chain connects TRBV11-3 to TRBJ2-1, with TRBD2 matching 12 bases. This CDR3 contains 14 residues. Germline loops: CDR1 SGHNT, CDR2 YENEEA. V trimming: 8 bases; J trimming: 6 bases; junction bases outside the gene matches: 5. CDR3 nucleotides: TGTGCCAGCGGACCACTAGCGGGGGGCAATGAGCAGTTCTTC. This sequence encodes CASGPLAGGNEQFF.

Comments on this clonotype: A single base separates this from a much larger clone, so it may be a read error. This chain joins TRBV20-1 and TRBJ1-5; D might be TRBD1 (5 bases). CDR3 size: 15 residues. Germline values: CDR1 DFQATT, CDR2 SNEGSKA (reference sequence). Here the CDR3 DNA reads TGCAGTGCTACCCCGGGACTTCTTTTCAATCGGCCCCAGCATTTT. Its protein product is CSATPGLLFNRPQHF.

This rearrangement joins TRBV3-1 to TRBJ1-4; 8 bases match TRBD1. The CDR3 consists of 14 residues. V was clipped by 1 base and J by 8 bases; unmatched bases: 3. Germline V CDR1 and CDR2: LGHDT, YNNKEL (reference sequence). Here the CDR3 reads CASSQGQGWEKLFF. As DNA, the CDR3 is TGTGCCAGCAGCCAAGGACAGGGGTGGGAAAAACTGTTTTTT.

This clonotype was recorded many times. The rearrangement uses TRBV11-3 and TRBJ1-1; TRBD1 is a possible D gene (6 bases). Trimming took off 5 bases at V and 1 base at J, with 14 bases between the two ends. Per the germline V gene, CDR1 is SGHNT and CDR2 is YENEEA. This CDR3 comprises 15 residues. The CDR3 DNA follows: TGTGCCAGCAGCCCCTGGGTGGGACAGAACACTGAAGCTTTCTTT. This codes for CASSPWVGQNTEAFF.

The table lists this clonotype with many counts. The chain has TRBV5-1 and TRBJ2-7; D possibly corresponds to TRBD1 (6 bases). V was pared by 0 bases and J by 3 bases, with 10 bases between. CDR3 size: 14 residues. Looked up from germline, CDR1 is SGHRS and CDR2 is YFSETQ. The CDR3 bases are TGCGCCAGCAGCTTGGAGGGGGATCTCTACGAGCAGTACTTC. Amino acids: CASSLEGDLYEQYF.

This clonotype came up a few times. This rearrangement joins TRBV4-1 to TRBJ2-3; D might be TRBD1 (5 bases). Germline lookup yields CDR1 MGHRA and CDR2 YSYEKL. The V and J ends lost 6 bases and 2 bases respectively, with 15 bases between them. CDR3 length: 15 residues. The CDR3 DNA is TGCGCCAGCAGACGGACACCCTATTTCACAGATACGCAGTATTTT. It is translated as CASRRTPYFTDTQYF.

Comments on this clonotype: It may be a read error: a sequence one base away is much more abundant. The chain recombines TRBV15 with TRBJ2-7; 8 positions agree with TRBD1. Germline CDR1 reads LNHNV; CDR2 reads YYDKDF (reference sequence). This CDR3 comprises 14 residues. CDR3 nucleotides: TGTGTCACCAGCAGAGGACAGGGTCCCTACGAGCAGTACTTC. It is translated as CVTSRGQGPYEQYF.

This clonotype showed up just a few times. This chain connects TRBV6-5 to TRBJ1-1; weak D call: TRBD1 (5 bases). The V gene's germline CDR1 is MNHEY and CDR2 SVGAGI. Trimming took off 2 bases at V and 5 bases at J, with 9 bases between the two ends. This CDR3 is built from 13 residues. CDR3 bases: TGTGCCAGCAGTTACGAGGGACGGACTGAAGCTTTCTTT. It is translated as CASSYEGRTEAFF.

This clonotype has at least ten counts. CDR3 bases: TGTGCCAGCAGTTTTTATTCGCTCCTAGGACAGGGGGATTACAATGAGCAGTTCTTC. Its protein product is CASSFYSLLGQGDYNEQFF. The rearrangement uses TRBV27 and TRBJ2-1; TRBD1 matches 10 bases. The length of the CDR3 is 19 residues. The J segment lost 4 bases and the V segment lost 3 bases, leaving 15 bases of the junction unmatched. Germline CDR1 and CDR2: MNHEY and SMNVEV (reference sequence).

The sample holds many counts of this clonotype. This chain connects TRBV6-5 to TRBJ1-1; D not certain. V shed 2 bases and J shed 0 bases, with 13 bases lying between them. Germline V gives CDR1 MNHEY, CDR2 SVGAGI. This CDR3 is built from 16 residues. The DNA for the CDR3 is TGTGCCAGCAGTTACGGCCAGTCTTACATGAACACTGAAGCTTTCTTT. This codes for CASSYGQSYMNTEAFF.

This CDR3 is CSARGAGETQYF. The CDR3, as DNA: TGCAGTGCTAGAGGGGCGGGGGAGACCCAGTACTTC. The V call is TRBV20-1, the J call TRBJ2-5; D is possibly TRBD2 (6 bases). Germline loops: CDR1 DFQATT, CDR2 SNEGSKA (reference sequence). V lost 1 base and J 5 bases, leaving 8 bases between the germline ends. The CDR3 totals 12 residues.

This clonotype was observed at least ten times. CDR3 in DNA: TGTGCCAGCAGTCGGACGATAAACTATGGCTACACCTTC. Translating gives CASSRTINYGYTF. V is TRBV6-1 and J is TRBJ1-2; D not resolved. V was trimmed by 5 bases and J by 2 bases, leaving 9 bases between them. CDR3 length: 13 residues. The germline CDR1 and CDR2 sequences are MNHNS and SASEGT.

This clonotype appeared a few times. The chain couples TRBV13 to TRBJ2-7; D unresolved. CDR3 size: 12 residues. The V gene's germline CDR1 is PRHDT and CDR2 FYEKMQ (reference sequence). The V end was cut by 5 bases, the J end by 5 bases, with 10 bases between. CDR3 in amino acids: CASSLSGHEQYF. CDR3 DNA: TGTGCCAGCAGCCTTTCCGGACACGAGCAGTACTTC.

This clonotype was detected ten times or more. The rearrangement uses TRBV5-1 and TRBJ1-2; 10 bases are a match to TRBD1. The J segment lost 1 base and the V segment lost 5 bases, leaving 5 bases of the junction unmatched. Germline loops: CDR1 SGHRS, CDR2 YFSETQ. There are 15 residues in the CDR3. The CDR3 coding sequence is TGCGCCAGCAGATCCGGACAGGGGGATAACTATGGCTACACCTTC. It specifies CASRSGQGDNYGYTF.

The J gene is TRBJ2-7, the V gene TRBV4-1, with 7 nucleotides matching TRBD2. Germline CDR1 reads MGHRA; CDR2 reads YSYEKL. Trimming removed 2 bases from V and 0 bases from J; junction bases left unmatched: 7. There are 16 residues in the CDR3. CDR3 sequence reads: CASSQISSGSSYEQYF. CDR3 nucleotides: TGCGCCAGCAGCCAAATCAGTAGCGGGTCCTCCTACGAGCAGTACTTC.